The T cell receptor beta chain described here comes from a study of T cell repertoires in cytomegalovirus infection. Study background: Selection of CMV epitopes for the study included recently identified HLA-C-restricted and well-studied HLA-B-restricted ones. CMV infection and matching HLA type were both indicated by public TCR beta signatures. Study-wide results and limits: CMV carriers having the relevant HLA were flagged by cumulative public TCR beta family frequency. What dominated the ex vivo response were HLA-C-restricted CMV-specific TCR beta clonotypes.

TCRdb fed the reads into MiXCR, producing one record per CDR3 protein. Of 450,000 to 650,000 distinct CDR3 sequences in the sample, around 40% are singletons; the top ten hold 48%. Notes on this clonotype: Its antigen is undetermined. This CDR3 fails to terminate in the conserved phenylalanine or tryptophan, so it likely reflects a read error.

The V gene lost 4 bases and the J gene lost 4 bases, with 13 bases spanning the gap. The germline gives CDR1 SEHNR, CDR2 FQNEAQ (reference sequence). There are 15 residues in the CDR3. The chain carries TRBV7-9 and TRBJ2-2; D remains unclear. The TCR comes from a human donor in good health (CMV status not recorded). Some clones in this sample may be carry-over from other donors' samples. Here the sequenced sample was cultured PBMCs, taken from culture after CMV antigen stimulation. The CDR3 here is CASSSSTGITGELFI. The CDR3 nucleotides read TGTGCCAGCAGCTCCTCGACTGGGATCACCGGGGAGCTGTTTATT.